Included here is one TCR beta chain sequence, with context. Its antigen is not yet known. Per-base qualities were not stored, and no clone one base away is much larger. The receptor library was made with the immunoSEQ multiplex PCR assay. For the multiplex PCR, a mixture combining 60 forward primers for TCR Vbeta segments and 13 reverse primers for TCR Jbeta segments was used. Amplification of the CDR3 region of rearranged TCR beta genes was performed with a multiplex PCR assay on genomic DNA. The amplified TCR beta libraries were sequenced on the Illumina HiSeq System as 87-base-pair reads. The source study handled its data this way. Across the roughly 640 repertoires, a later analysis counted 75 million to 90 million unique TCR beta chains, around 10 million of which were shared by at least two donors. Raw reads were error-corrected and collapsed into unique sequences by a nearest-neighbor algorithm in which closely related sequences were merged to remove PCR and sequencing errors. CDR3 sequences were aligned to IMGT reference sequences to assign V, D and J gene segments. For a sequence to be retained, at least a six-nucleotide match to both a V gene segment and a J gene segment was required. A rearrangement counted as productive if the CDR3 had no stop codons and remained in frame with V and J, and every other rearrangement counted as non-productive. CDR3 was defined according to IMGT convention as the region running from the second conserved V-encoded cysteine to the conserved J-encoded phenylalanine. The earlier analysis of some 540 of the donors excluded any sequence lacking an unambiguous match to a single V gene segment. An earlier analysis of 587 of the donors called V segments functional above 56.7% productive rearrangements and segregating when the between-donor standard deviation exceeded 5%. A statistical classification framework was developed to diagnose cytomegalovirus status using the catalog of TCR beta chain sequences. A later analysis assigned V and J genes by comparing TCR nucleotide sequences with IMGT/GENE-DB human TR gene sequences. In a later analysis, CDR3 sequences and most-parsimonious VDJ recombination scenarios were assigned using the TCRdist pipeline. In a later analysis, every TCR beta chain was defined by the combination of its CDR3 amino acid sequence and its V-gene family, and reads without a unique V-gene family were dropped. As a way to deal with suspected cross-contamination and a sequencing artifact, a later analysis dropped hundreds of nucleotide sequences that were highly shared and had low generation probability. For each public chain, a later analysis derived a clonal expansion index from normalized ranks of inferred template counts within each repertoire. A later analysis computed generation probabilities with a VDJ recombination model fitted to out-of-frame rearrangements, and checked the results against IGoR. A later analysis scored TCR-TCR, TCR-HLA and TCR-CMV co-occurrence with hypergeometric tests, applying a repertoire-size bias correction to TCR pairs. False discovery rates were estimated in a later analysis by permuting HLA or CMV assignments 20 times. In a later analysis, co-occurring TCRs were grouped with DBSCAN, and TCRdist sequence similarity was added when clustering was performed within HLA-allele-positive subsets. For co-occurrence clustering, repertoires with fewer than 30,000 or more than 120,000 public chains were excluded, along with roughly 5 repertoires with anomalous nucleotide sharing. What TCRdb holds here is the immuneACCESS table cut down to in-frame rearrangements. Part of the clones is not present; checked against another copy, under half of the missing clones reflect an unresolved V gene, and the others are unexplained. V and J calls and clone size come straight from that table; D and trimming were deduced from the DNA. This sample holds 150,000 to 200,000 clones; nearly 80% were observed only once. Clones ranked in the top ten supply around an eighth of the sample.

From its cysteine to its phenylalanine, the CDR3 spans 12 amino acids. Of all the DNA, just the CDR3 is kept, 36 bases in frame from base 1. V is shortened by 3 bases, J by 6 bases, and the region joining them spans 6 bases. The germline V gene yields MGHRA for CDR1 and YSYEKL for CDR2. The sample originates from a study of cytomegalovirus exposure and HLA in healthy donors (dated by TCRdb to about 2017). With regard to the full study: In an earlier analysis of approximately 640 of the donors, 250 to 350 Gb of sequence data and about 110 million unique TCR beta sequences from 180 million or so T cells were reported. An early release covering just under 650 HLA-typed donors comprised about 300 gigabases of sequencing data and tens of millions of unique TCR sequences. Of the 398 genotyped donors, roughly 76% were placed in the genetic ancestry cluster associated with self-reported Caucasian donors. The study aimed to test whether cataloging public T cell receptors could reveal signatures of past pathogen exposure. The study profiled the T cell repertoires of 500 to 800 subjects by immunosequencing and related them to cytomegalovirus serostatus. In addition to the first cohort of 666 subjects, a separate validation cohort of approximately 130 different subjects was used. To predict cytomegalovirus infection status, the study combined high-throughput TCR immunosequencing, statistical association of individual TCRs with disease status, and machine learning. In a later analysis, previously published TCR beta repertoires from several hundred donors were re-analyzed and high-resolution HLA genotyping was added so that TCR occurrence patterns could be studied. Rather than drawing on any new phenotypic data, the later analysis identified candidate immune exposures from TCR beta sequences and the way those sequences occurred across donors. To decide whether each TCR beta V gene segment behaved as functional or pseudogenic, an earlier analysis of 587 of the donors relied on high-throughput TCR beta sequencing. Donor age, sex, ethnicity and CMV serostatus were compiled alongside the repertoire data. Genome-wide SNP genotypes for about 60% of the 666 donors were used in a later genetic analysis, which treated that subset as a discovery cohort. All discovery cohort repertoires had been generated on a single sequencing platform. HLA typing included class I and class II loci at four-digit resolution. Typing coverage differed by locus: A, B, C, DRB1 and DQB1 were typed in roughly 620-630 donors, DQA1 in roughly 510, DPA1 in approximately 610, and DPB1 in just under 490. Five DR-DQ haplotypes were treated as single units for association and clustering because of strong linkage in the cohort. Among a few hundred genotyped donors of the cohort, an average of around 240,000 unique TCR beta nucleotide sequences were sequenced per donor, 15% to 20% of them non-productive.

In total, approximately 610 healthy bone marrow donors made up the cohort. At the time of sampling, all cohort members were nominally healthy, though unrecorded immune exposures were likely present. The donor was CMV seronegative and belonged to the group of 352 seronegative cohort members. A peripheral blood sample was provided by each donor, and peripheral blood mononuclear cells were used for TCR beta sequencing. Genomic DNA extraction from the blood cell samples was performed with the Qiagen DNeasy Blood Extraction Kit. Study-wide conclusions, independent of this receptor: Broadly in line with IMGT annotations, most TCR beta V segments showed up in productive rearrangements about 87% or about 30% of the time in an earlier analysis of several hundred of the donors. The study gave a list of 150 to 200 TCR beta chains associated with cytomegalovirus. Roughly uniform sequencing depth across donors was assumed in presence/absence analyses, although this assumption may not hold. HLA typing was unavailable for some donors at each locus, so association tests used only the typed subset. A later analysis reported that several top co-occurrence clusters appeared linked to parvovirus B19, influenza, CMV and Epstein-Barr virus. CMV serostatus was the only immune exposure information available for the cohort. Correlated functional status among segregating V segments might reflect linkage disequilibrium, but an unknown experimental factor could not be ruled out. The sequencing pipeline was judged likely to have produced a cluster of highly shared sequence variants as a technical artifact. In a later analysis, around 15,000 TCR beta sequences were associated with specific HLA alleles at a false discovery rate of 0.05. Most CMV-associated TCR beta chains appeared to be HLA-restricted in a later analysis, and the HLA associations seemed to be driven largely by CMV exposure. According to a later genetic analysis, donors in an Asian-associated ancestry cluster had fewer N-insertions in productive TCRs than the roughly 700-donor mean. Most TCR sequences were seen in very few donors, while some public TCRs were found in many individuals. Compared with equally common non-associated chains, HLA-associated TCR beta chains in a later analysis were more clonally expanded and had lower generation probabilities. Because counts were too low, roughly 16 rarely observed V segments, including chromosome 9 orphons, were left out of the earlier analysis of over 550 of the donors. In a later genetic analysis, a missense DCLRE1C variant was associated with V-gene and J-gene trimming of TCR beta chains, and the association was replicated in an independent cohort. Assigning TCR associations to individual alleles was difficult when HLA alleles, especially DR and DQ, strongly co-occurred. According to a later analysis, TCR association rates differed among HLA loci, with DRB1 alleles showing the most associated TCRs and HLA-C alleles showing the fewest. Cytomegalovirus status was reported to be diagnosed by the classifier with high specificity and sensitivity in both the original and validation cohorts. The cohort was sequenced for TCR beta chains only, and without alpha or paired-chain data the features that could be detected were limited. Three of the identified cytomegalovirus-associated TCR beta chains were confirmed in vitro to be specific for cytomegalovirus antigens. A further reported finding was that TCR beta sequences accurately predicted the HLA-A and HLA-B alleles for most subjects in the first cohort. According to the authors, the approach could potentially be generalized to other disease states and immunological phenotypes. Some IMGT-functional V segments, including TRBV6-2 and TRBV6-3, could not be told apart with the 87-base-pair reads, so those segments were excluded.

What was sequenced was PBMCs. The chain couples TRBV4-1 to TRBJ1-5; the D gene identity is not certain. This TCR came from a woman in her forties in good health and CMV-seronegative. The nucleotides are TGCGCCAGCAGCCACGCGGGTCAGCCCCAGCATTTT. This encodes CASSHAGQPQHF.